This record covers a single TCR beta chain. As processed by the authors: Reference gene primer amplification gave estimated nucleated cell counts. Sequencing was performed with immunoSEQ multiplex PCR; in TCRdb, only in-frame clones are kept and a portion is missing. V, J and clone size are taken as reported in that table, and D and trimming were inferred from the DNA itself. The sample comprises about 160,000 clones, about 80% of which are singletons, and 8.1% rests with the top ten. The sample belongs to a study of blood T cell repertoires in COVID-19. Study-level information: COVID-19 samples collected from the United States, Italy and Spain covered acute and convalescent phases.

The junction had 10 bases not matched to a gene; V was cut back by 2 bases and J by 6 bases. The germline V gene encodes CDR1 SGHTA and CDR2 FQGTGA. The CDR3 spans 17 residues. Sequenced: peripheral blood. The chain couples TRBV7-3 to TRBJ1-4; TRBD1 aligns across 9 bases. This sequence was found in a man between 60 and 75 years old with acute or convalescent COVID-19. The CDR3 region is CASSLGTGNLVDEKLFF. For the CDR3, the DNA is TGTGCCAGCAGCTTAGGGACAGGGAATTTGGTGGATGAAAAACTGTTTTTT.